This entry lists 8 T cell receptor beta chains sequenced from one sample in a study of PD-1 blockade in classical Hodgkin lymphoma. Time point here: cycle 4 day 1 (C4D1), after about 6 weeks of nivolumab. Every patient relapsed after autologous stem cell transplantation, and brentuximab vedotin exposure varied. Thawed PBMCs yielded CD4+ T cells through magnetic negative selection. Measured with immunoSEQ multiplex PCR; TCRdb has only the in-frame clones, and not every one. This table holds 9,000 to 10,000 clones, about 68% found once. The sequencing here drew on CD4+ T cells from blood, taken before the fourth cycle of nivolumab. These receptors originate from a human donor with classical Hodgkin lymphoma.

The V call is TRBV7-9, the J call TRBJ2-5; D possibly matches TRBD1 or TRBD2 (7 bases each). Germline-derived CDR1 and CDR2 are SEHNR and FQNEAQ (reference sequence). CDR3 length: 16 amino acids. V was trimmed by 3 bases and J by 5 bases, leaving 19 bases between them. Written as DNA, the CDR3 is TGTGCCAGCAGCTTGGGACAGCTGGGGAGGGGGGAGACCCAGTACTTC. It yields the protein CASSLGQLGRGETQYF.

The genes are TRBV2 and TRBJ1-1; D not resolved. From germline, CDR1 is SNHLY and CDR2 FYNNEI. The CDR3 runs to 13 residues. V lost 4 bases and J lost 4, with 10 bases in between. The CDR3 DNA sequence: TGTGCCAGCAGTGTGGGATCAGGCACTGAAGCTTTCTTT. It encodes CASSVGSGTEAFF.

The chain employs TRBV7-8 and TRBJ2-2, with 9 bases matching TRBD1. The CDR3 spans 15 residues. The germline V gene encodes CDR1 SGHVS and CDR2 FQNEAQ. V shed 7 bases, J shed 4 bases, and the junction held 7 bases outside the gene matches. CDR3 bases: TGTGCCAGCATCGACTACAGGGGGCTCACCGGGGAGCTGTTTTTT. Translated: CASIDYRGLTGELFF. The full variable domain, its missing parts supplied by reference TRBV7-8 and TRBJ2-2, is GAGVSQSPRYKVAKRGQDVALRCDPISGHVSLFWYQQALGQGPEFLTYFQNEAQLDKSGLPSDRFFAERPEGSVSTLKIQRTQQEDSAVYLCASIDYRGLTGELFFGEGSRLTVL.

The chain uses TRBV11-1 and TRBJ1-1; a weak D match, TRBD1 (6 bases). Germline loops: CDR1 SGHAT, CDR2 FQDESV (reference sequence). The CDR3 has 14 amino acids. Trimming shortened V by 4 bases and J by 6 bases, and 15 bases separated the two germline ends. CDR3 sequence (DNA): TGTGCCAGCAGCTACCTAACAGGGATCGCTGAAGCTTTCTTT. Residues: CASSYLTGIAEAFF.

The chain is built from TRBV7-8 and TRBJ2-3; 8 nucleotides line up with TRBD1. Trimming took 5 bases from V and 2 from J; bases not matched to a gene: 6. Per germline, CDR1 SGHVS and CDR2 FQNEAQ. CDR3 length equals 15 residues. The CDR3 DNA reads TGTGCCAGCAGCGCGCAGGGGGCAACCACAGATACGCAGTATTTT. Amino acid sequence: CASSAQGATTDTQYF.

CDR3 nucleotide sequence: TGTGCCAGCAGCTTCCAGGGAGGGCATGAAAAACTGTTTTTT. It encodes CASSFQGGHEKLFF. The chain uses TRBV7-9 and TRBJ1-4; a possible D gene is TRBD1 (5 bases). V was cut by 3 bases and J by 6 bases, with 11 bases left in between. CDR1 and CDR2 (germline): SEHNR, FQNEAQ (reference sequence). This CDR3 has 14 residues. Full variable domain (outside the CDR3, taken from reference TRBV7-9 and TRBJ1-4): DTGVSQNPRHKITKRGQNVTFRCDPISEHNRLYWYRQTLGQGPEFLTYFQNEAQLEKSRLLSDRFSAERPKGSFSTLEIQRTEQGDSAMYLCASSFQGGHEKLFFGSGTQLSVL.

This clone was picked up a small number of times. The chain joins TRBV27 to TRBJ1-1, with 7 bases identical to TRBD1. CDR3 length: 14 residues. J lost 0 bases, V lost 6 bases, and 4 bases had no gene match. Looked up from germline, CDR1 is MNHEY and CDR2 is SMNVEV (reference sequence). CDR3 sequence: CASREGQLNTEAFF. DNA of the CDR3: TGTGCCAGCAGGGAGGGACAGTTGAACACTGAAGCTTTCTTT.

The V call is TRBV6-1, the J call TRBJ2-5, with D unclear. Trimming pared 4 bases from V and 2 bases from J, leaving 5 bases between. CDR1 and CDR2 (germline): MNHNS, SASEGT. This CDR3 comprises 12 residues. This chain's CDR3 is CASSVGQETQYF. In nucleotides, the CDR3 is TGTGCCAGCAGTGTCGGTCAAGAGACCCAGTACTTC.